The 2 T cell receptor beta chains given below trace back to one sample, sequenced in a study of sequential checkpoint blockade in melanoma. Sequencing used immunoSEQ multiplex PCR; TCRdb keeps in-frame clones, though not all of them. The table has 30,000 or so clones, less than 85% seen once. Treatment noted: randomized to nivolumab then ipilimumab (arm A) or the reverse (arm B). Sequencing used CD8+ T cells sorted from blood (inferred from file names), obtained from a patient given nivolumab and ipilimumab in sequence. These receptors all stem from a human donor with melanoma.

V is TRBV27 and J is TRBJ2-1, with D possibly being TRBD1 (6 bases). Trimming removed 8 bases from V and 0 bases from J, with 23 bases in between. This CDR3 is 18 amino acids long. CDR1 is MNHEY, CDR2 SMNVEV, per germline (reference sequence). CDR3 sequence: CASREGVRGYSSYNEQFF. CDR3 nucleotide sequence: TGTGCCAGCCGAGAGGGGGTTCGGGGTTACAGCTCCTACAATGAGCAGTTCTTC.

This chain links TRBV28 with TRBJ2-7; no clear D gene. V was clipped by 2 bases and J by 2 bases, with 16 bases between them. Germline values: CDR1 MDHEN, CDR2 SYDVKM. The CDR3 spans 16 residues. The CDR3 DNA reads as TGTGCCAGCAGTTTAGCCCCCCGCAGGCCAACCTACGAGCAGTACTTC. Translated, it gives CASSLAPRRPTYEQYF.